This T cell receptor beta chain was sequenced during a study of blood T cell repertoires in COVID-19. Study-level information: There were acute and convalescent COVID-19 samples, and they came from the United States, Italy and Spain. The cDNA or gDNA used as material had been derived from T cells, B-cell-depleted T cells, or PBMCs.

Authors' methods: Amplifying reference gene primers gave estimates of nucleated cell counts. Clones were sequenced by immunoSEQ multiplex PCR, and TCRdb holds only the in-frame ones, with some missing. V and J calls and clone size are those listed in that table; D and trimming were worked out from the DNA. Of some 40,000 clones listed, roughly 78% were seen once; the top ten hold about two fifths. The V end was cut by 4 bases, the J end by 8 bases, with 9 bases between. The germline CDR1 and CDR2 sequences are DFQATT and SNEGSKA (reference sequence). CDR3 length equals 11 residues. This chain joins TRBV20-1 and TRBJ1-5; a possible D gene is TRBD1 (5 bases). Sequences were obtained from peripheral blood. This sequence was found in a man aged 80 or over with active or convalescent COVID-19. CDR3 amino acids: CSATTGEPQHF. Here the CDR3 DNA reads TGCAGTGCTACCACAGGTGAGCCCCAGCATTTT.